This TCR beta chain was identified during a study of blood T cells in healthy people across ages. Findings of the study overall: Changes in expanded clonotypes were possibly confounded, as the CMV status of donors was unknown.

For this clonotype: Its antigen is as yet unknown.

V trimming: 1 base; J trimming: 2 bases; junction bases outside the gene matches: 3. Germline assignment: CDR1 SGHDT and CDR2 YYEEEE. CDR3 length: 14 amino acids. PCR was performed a second time for about 7 to 11 cycles using a sample-barcoded 5' primer and a J-beta primer mix. All samples gave at least 2.5 million CDR3-containing paired-end reads. TCRdb reprocessed the 5' RACE reads with MiXCR, giving one entry per CDR3 protein. The sample carries over 450,000 distinct CDR3 sequences, under 30% recorded once. These same data were also listed under a study on T cells of mothers and their children. As that report states: Three healthy Caucasian mothers gave samples, and so did their six children. Sequencing got over 9.5 million TCR beta CDR3 reads from each mother and approximately 3 million from each child.

This TCR was recovered from a boy aged 10-17 years in good health. The chain couples TRBV5-6 to TRBJ2-7; TRBD2 aligns across 7 bases. Material: blood. The CDR3: CASSLRDYPYEQYF. CDR3 DNA sequence: TGTGCCAGCAGCTTGAGGGACTACCCCTACGAGCAGTACTTC.